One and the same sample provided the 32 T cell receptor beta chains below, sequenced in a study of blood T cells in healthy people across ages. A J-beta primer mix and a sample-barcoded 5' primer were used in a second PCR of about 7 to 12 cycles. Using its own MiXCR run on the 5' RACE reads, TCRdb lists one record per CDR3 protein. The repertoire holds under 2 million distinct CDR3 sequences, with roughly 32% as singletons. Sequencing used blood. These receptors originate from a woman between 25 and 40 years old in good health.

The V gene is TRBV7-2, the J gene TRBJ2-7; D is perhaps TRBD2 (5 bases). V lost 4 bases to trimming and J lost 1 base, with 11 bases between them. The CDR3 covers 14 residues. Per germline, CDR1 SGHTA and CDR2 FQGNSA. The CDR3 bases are TGTGCCAGCAGCTCCCATGGGAGTTCCTACGAGCAGTACTTC. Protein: CASSSHGSSYEQYF.

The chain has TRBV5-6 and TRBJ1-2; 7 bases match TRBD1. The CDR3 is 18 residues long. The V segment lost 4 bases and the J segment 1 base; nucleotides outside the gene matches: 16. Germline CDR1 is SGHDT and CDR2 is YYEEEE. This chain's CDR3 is CASSRPFTRDSFNYGYTF. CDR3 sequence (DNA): TGTGCCAGCAGCCGACCCTTTACCCGGGACAGCTTTAACTATGGCTACACCTTC.

The CDR3 DNA is TGCAGTGCTTTTTTAGCGGGAGGATCCTACGAGCAGTACTTC. Translated: CSAFLAGGSYEQYF. The chain combines TRBV20-1 with TRBJ2-7; 10 bases line up with TRBD2. Germline V CDR1 and CDR2: DFQATT, SNEGSKA (reference sequence). The CDR3 is made up of 14 amino acids. J lost 1 base, V lost 5 bases, and 5 bases had no gene match.

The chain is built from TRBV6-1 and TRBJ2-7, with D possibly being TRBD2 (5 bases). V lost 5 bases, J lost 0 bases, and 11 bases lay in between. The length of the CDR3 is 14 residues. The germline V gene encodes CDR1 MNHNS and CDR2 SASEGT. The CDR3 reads CASSKNRGSYEQYF. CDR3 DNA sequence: TGTGCCAGCAGTAAAAACCGGGGCTCCTACGAGCAGTACTTC.

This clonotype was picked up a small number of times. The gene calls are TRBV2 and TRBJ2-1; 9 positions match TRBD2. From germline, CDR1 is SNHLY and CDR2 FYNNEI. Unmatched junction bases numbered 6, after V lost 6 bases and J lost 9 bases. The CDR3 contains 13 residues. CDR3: CASRRLLAGEQFF. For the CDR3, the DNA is TGTGCCAGCAGAAGACTACTAGCGGGTGAGCAGTTCTTC.

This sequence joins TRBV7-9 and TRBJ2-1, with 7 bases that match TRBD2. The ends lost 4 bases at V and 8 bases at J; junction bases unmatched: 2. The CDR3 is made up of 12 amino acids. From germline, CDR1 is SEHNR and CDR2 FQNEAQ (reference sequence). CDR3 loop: CASSWGGDEQFF. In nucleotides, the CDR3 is TGTGCCAGCAGCTGGGGGGGGGATGAGCAGTTCTTC.

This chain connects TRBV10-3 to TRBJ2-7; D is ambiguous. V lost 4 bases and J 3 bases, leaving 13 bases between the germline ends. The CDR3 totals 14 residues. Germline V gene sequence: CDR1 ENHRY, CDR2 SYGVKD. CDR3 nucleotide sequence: TGTGCCATCAGTGGAGGCCAAACCGACTACGAGCAGTACTTC. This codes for CAISGGQTDYEQYF.

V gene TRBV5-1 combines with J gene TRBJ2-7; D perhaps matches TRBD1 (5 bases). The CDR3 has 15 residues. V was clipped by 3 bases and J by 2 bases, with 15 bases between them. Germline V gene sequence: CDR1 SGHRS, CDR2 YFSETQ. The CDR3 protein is CASSSTETAPYEQYF. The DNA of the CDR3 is TGCGCCAGCAGCTCAACCGAGACAGCCCCCTACGAGCAGTACTTC. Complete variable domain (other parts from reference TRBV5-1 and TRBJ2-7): KAGVTQTPRYLIKTRGQQVTLSCSPISGHRSVSWYQQTPGQGLQFLFEYFSETQRNKGNFPGRFSGRQFSNSRSEMNVSTLELGDSALYLCASSSTETAPYEQYFGPGTRLTVT.

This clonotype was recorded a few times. The CDR3 bases are TGTGCCAGCAGCCAAGTACGGTTGGGAAACACTGAAGCTTTCTTT. Translating gives CASSQVRLGNTEAFF. The chain uses TRBV3-1 and TRBJ1-1; unclear D gene. The CDR3 length is 15 residues. V was trimmed by 1 base and J by 2 bases, leaving 11 bases between them. From germline, CDR1 is LGHDT and CDR2 YNNKEL (reference sequence).

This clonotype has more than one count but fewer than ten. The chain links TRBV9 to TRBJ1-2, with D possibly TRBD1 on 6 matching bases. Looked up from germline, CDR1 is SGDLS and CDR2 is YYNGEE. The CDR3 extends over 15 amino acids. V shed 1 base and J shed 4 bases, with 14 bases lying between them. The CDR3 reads CASSVTPGVGYGYTF. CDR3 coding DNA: TGTGCCAGCAGCGTAACCCCAGGGGTTGGCTATGGCTACACCTTC.

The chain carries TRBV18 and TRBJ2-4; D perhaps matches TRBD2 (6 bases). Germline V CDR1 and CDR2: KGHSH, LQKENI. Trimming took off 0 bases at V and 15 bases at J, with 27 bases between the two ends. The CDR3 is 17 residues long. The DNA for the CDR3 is TGTGCCAGCTCACCACCCATGGGTGCGGGGTACTCCTACGAGCGGTACTTC. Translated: CASSPPMGAGYSYERYF.

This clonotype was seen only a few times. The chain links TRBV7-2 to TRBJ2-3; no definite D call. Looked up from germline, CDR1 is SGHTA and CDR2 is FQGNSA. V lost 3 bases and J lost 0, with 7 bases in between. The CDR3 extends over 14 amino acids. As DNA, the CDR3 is TGTGCCAGCAGCTTTGACAAGAGCACAGATACGCAGTATTTT. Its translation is CASSFDKSTDTQYF.

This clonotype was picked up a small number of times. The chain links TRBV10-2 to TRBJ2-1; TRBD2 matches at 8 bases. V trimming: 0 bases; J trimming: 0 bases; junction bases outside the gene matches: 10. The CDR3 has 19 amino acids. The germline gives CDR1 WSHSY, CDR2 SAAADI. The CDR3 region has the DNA TGCGCCAGCAGTGAGTCTAGCGGGACCAAATTACGCTCCTACAATGAGCAGTTCTTC. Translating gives CASSESSGTKLRSYNEQFF.

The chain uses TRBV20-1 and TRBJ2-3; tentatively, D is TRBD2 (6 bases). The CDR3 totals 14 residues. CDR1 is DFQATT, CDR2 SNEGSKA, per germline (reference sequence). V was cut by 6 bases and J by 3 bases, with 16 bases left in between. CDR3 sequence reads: CSASVSGGTDTQYF. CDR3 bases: TGCAGTGCCTCGGTTAGCGGAGGAACAGATACGCAGTATTTT.

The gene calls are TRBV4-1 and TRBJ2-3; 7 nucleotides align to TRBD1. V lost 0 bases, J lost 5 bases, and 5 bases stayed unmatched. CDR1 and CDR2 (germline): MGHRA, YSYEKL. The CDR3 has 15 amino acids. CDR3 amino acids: CASSQDPGGKDTQYF. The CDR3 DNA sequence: TGCGCCAGCAGCCAAGATCCAGGGGGAAAAGATACGCAGTATTTT.

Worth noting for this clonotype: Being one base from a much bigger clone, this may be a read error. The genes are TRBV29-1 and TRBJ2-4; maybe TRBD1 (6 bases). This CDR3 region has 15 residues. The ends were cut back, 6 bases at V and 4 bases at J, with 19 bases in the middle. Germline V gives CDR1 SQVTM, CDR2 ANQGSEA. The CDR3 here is CSVRDTLRSKNIQYF. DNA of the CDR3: TGCAGCGTCCGGGACACCCTAAGAAGTAAAAACATTCAGTACTTC.

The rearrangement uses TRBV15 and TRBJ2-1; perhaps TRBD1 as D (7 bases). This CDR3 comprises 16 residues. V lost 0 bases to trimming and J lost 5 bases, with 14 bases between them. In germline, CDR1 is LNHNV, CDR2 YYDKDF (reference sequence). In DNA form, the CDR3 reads TGTGCCACCAGCAGAGATTTCGGCAGGGGGGACAATGAGCAGTTCTTC. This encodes CATSRDFGRGDNEQFF.

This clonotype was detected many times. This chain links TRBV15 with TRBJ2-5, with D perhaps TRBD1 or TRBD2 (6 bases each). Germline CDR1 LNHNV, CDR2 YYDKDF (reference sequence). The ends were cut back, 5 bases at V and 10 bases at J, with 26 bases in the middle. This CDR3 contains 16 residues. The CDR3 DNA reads TGTGCCACCAGCCCCACTGCGACTAGGGGGAAAGAGGTCCAGTACTTC. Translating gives CATSPTATRGKEVQYF.

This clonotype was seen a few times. The DNA of the CDR3 is TGTGCCAGTGGGTCGGCAGGGAGAGGGGCAAGCGGCTACACCTTC. Protein product: CASGSAGRGASGYTF. The chain links TRBV27 to TRBJ1-2; TRBD1 might be the D (5 bases). In germline, CDR1 is MNHEY, CDR2 SMNVEV (reference sequence). The CDR3 runs 15 residues. Trimming took off 9 bases at V and 8 bases at J, with 25 bases between the two ends.

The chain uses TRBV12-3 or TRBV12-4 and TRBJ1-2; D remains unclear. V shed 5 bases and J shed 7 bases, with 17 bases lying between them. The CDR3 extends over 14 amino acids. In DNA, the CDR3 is TGTGCCAGCAGTCCAGATTCAGGCACGGGTGGCTACACCTTC. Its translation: CASSPDSGTGGYTF.

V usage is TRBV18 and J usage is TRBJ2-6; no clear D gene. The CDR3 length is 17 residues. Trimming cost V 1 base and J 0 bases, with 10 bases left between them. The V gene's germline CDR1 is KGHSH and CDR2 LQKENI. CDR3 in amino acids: CASSPLQIASGANVLTF. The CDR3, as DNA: TGTGCCAGCTCACCACTCCAAATAGCCTCTGGGGCCAACGTCCTGACTTTC. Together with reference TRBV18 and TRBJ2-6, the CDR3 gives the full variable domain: NAGVMQNPRHLVRRRGQEARLRCSPMKGHSHVYWYRQLPEEGLKFMVYLQKENIIDESGMPKERFSAEFPKEGPSILRIQQVVRGDSAAYFCASSPLQIASGANVLTFGAGSRLTVL.

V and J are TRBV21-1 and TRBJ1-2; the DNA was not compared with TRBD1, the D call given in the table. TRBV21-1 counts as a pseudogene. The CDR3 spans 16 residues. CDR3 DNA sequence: TGTGCCAGCAGCAAAGTTAGCAGGGTGGCTAACTATGGCTACACCTTC. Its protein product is CASSKVSRVANYGYTF.

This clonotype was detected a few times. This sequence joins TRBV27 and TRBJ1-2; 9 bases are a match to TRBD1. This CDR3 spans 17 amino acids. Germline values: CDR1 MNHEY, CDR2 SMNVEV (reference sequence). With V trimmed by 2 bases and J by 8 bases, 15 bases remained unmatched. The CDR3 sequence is CASSLPSRGQGSGGYTF. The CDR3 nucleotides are TGTGCCAGCAGTTTACCCTCCCGGGGACAGGGTTCAGGAGGCTACACCTTC.

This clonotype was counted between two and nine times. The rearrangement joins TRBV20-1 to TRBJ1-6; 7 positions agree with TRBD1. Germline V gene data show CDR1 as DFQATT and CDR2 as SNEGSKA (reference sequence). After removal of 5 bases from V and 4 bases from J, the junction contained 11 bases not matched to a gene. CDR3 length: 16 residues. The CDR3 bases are TGCAGTGCTTCGATCAAGACAGGGCGTTATAATTCACCCCTCCACTTT. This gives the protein CSASIKTGRYNSPLHF.

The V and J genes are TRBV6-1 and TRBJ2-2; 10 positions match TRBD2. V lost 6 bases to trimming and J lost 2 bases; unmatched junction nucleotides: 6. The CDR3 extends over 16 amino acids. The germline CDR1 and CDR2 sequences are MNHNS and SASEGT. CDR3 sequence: CASRRSGGENTGELFF. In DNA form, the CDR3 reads TGTGCCAGCAGGCGAAGCGGGGGGGAAAACACCGGGGAGCTGTTTTTT.

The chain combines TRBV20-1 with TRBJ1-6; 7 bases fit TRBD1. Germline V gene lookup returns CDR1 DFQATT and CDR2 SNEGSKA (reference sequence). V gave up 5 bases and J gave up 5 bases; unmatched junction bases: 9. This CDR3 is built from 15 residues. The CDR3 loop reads CSAALGTAHNSPLHF. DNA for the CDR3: TGCAGTGCTGCCCTAGGGACAGCGCATAATTCACCCCTCCACTTT.

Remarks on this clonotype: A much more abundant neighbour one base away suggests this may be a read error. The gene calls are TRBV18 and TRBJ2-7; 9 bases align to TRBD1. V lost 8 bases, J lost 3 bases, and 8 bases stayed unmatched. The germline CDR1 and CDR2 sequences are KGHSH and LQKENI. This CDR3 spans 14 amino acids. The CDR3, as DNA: TGTGCCAGCCCACTCTCGACAGGGGGCTACGAGCAGTACTTC. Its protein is CASPLSTGGYEQYF.

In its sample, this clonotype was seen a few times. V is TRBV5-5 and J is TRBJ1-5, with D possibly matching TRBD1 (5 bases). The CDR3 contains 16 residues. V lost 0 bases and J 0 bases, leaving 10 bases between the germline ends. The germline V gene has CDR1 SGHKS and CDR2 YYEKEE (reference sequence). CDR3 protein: CASSLVGLTSNQPQHF. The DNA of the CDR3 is TGTGCCAGCAGCTTGGTGGGGCTGACTAGCAATCAGCCCCAGCATTTT.

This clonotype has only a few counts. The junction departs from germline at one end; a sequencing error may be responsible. For the CDR3, the DNA is TGTGCCAGCAGTTTAAGTGGCGGGCTGTCCTACGAGCAGTACTTC. This sequence encodes CASSLSGGLSYEQYF. The chain couples TRBV7-3 to TRBJ2-7; TRBD2 is a possible D gene (5 bases). The CDR3 totals 15 residues. Per the germline V gene, CDR1 is SGHTA and CDR2 is FQGTGA.

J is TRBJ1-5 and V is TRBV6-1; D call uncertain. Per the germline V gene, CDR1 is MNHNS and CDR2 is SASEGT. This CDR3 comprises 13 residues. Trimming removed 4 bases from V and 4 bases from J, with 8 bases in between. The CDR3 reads CASSVDQNQPQHF. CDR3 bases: TGTGCCAGCAGTGTAGACCAAAATCAGCCCCAGCATTTT.

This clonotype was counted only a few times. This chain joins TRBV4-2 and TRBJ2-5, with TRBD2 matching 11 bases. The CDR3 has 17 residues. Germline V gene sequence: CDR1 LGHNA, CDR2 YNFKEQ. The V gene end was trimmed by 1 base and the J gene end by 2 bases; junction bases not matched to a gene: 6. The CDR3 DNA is TGTGCCAGCAGCCAAGGGGGACTAGCGGACCGACAAGAGACCCAGTACTTC. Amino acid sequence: CASSQGGLADRQETQYF.

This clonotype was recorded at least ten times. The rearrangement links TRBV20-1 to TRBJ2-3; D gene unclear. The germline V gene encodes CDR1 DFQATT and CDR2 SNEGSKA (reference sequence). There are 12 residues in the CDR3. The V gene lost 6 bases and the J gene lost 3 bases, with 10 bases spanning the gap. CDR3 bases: TGCAGTGCGCCTGGTAGGACAGATACGCAGTATTTT. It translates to CSAPGRTDTQYF.